This entry lists 20 T cell receptor beta chains sequenced from one sample in a study of identical twins. TCRdb called the 5' RACE reads again in MiXCR, with one record for every CDR3 protein. The data hold some 1,700,000 distinct CDR3 sequences, with less than 40% observed a single time. The sequenced sample was cord blood. All receptors derive from a newborn girl in good health.

The chain couples TRBV12-3 or TRBV12-4 to TRBJ2-4; no clear D gene. CDR3 length: 13 residues. With 3 bases removed from V and 13 bases from J, the gap between germline ends came to 16 bases. CDR3 in amino acids: CASSLDQYNEQYF. The CDR3 DNA reads as TGTGCCAGCAGTTTGGACCAGTACAATGAGCAGTACTTC.

A word on this clonotype: This may come from a read error, since a much larger clone is one base off. The V call is TRBV6-5, the J call TRBJ2-3, with a tentative D call TRBD2 (6 bases). There are 15 residues in the CDR3. Trimming left V 2 bases short and J 4 bases short, with 13 bases between. From germline, CDR1 is MNHEY and CDR2 SVGAGI. CDR3 nucleotides: TGTGCCAGCAGTTACCTCCCGGGAGTCGCAGATACGCAGTATTTT. This gives the protein CASSYLPGVADTQYF.

The chain joins TRBV10-3 to TRBJ1-4, with 7 positions matching TRBD1. Germline V lookup: CDR1 ENHRY, CDR2 SYGVKD. This CDR3 has 14 residues. J lost 4 bases, V lost 6 bases, and 5 bases had no gene match. DNA for the CDR3: TGTGCCATCAGCGGGGACAGATTTAATGAAAAACTGTTTTTT. Translation: CAISGDRFNEKLFF.

The genes are TRBV5-1 and TRBJ2-1; perhaps TRBD2 as D (5 bases). Trimming took off 0 bases at V and 5 bases at J, with 12 bases between the two ends. Germline V lookup: CDR1 SGHRS, CDR2 YFSETQ. CDR3 length equals 15 residues. The CDR3 DNA sequence: TGCGCCAGCAGCTTGGAGGGAGTTGCGCACAATGAGCAGTTCTTC. This translates into CASSLEGVAHNEQFF.

This clonotype was picked up a small number of times. This chain uses TRBV15 with TRBJ2-1; D unresolved. The J call may be incorrect, as the DNA end agrees better with TRBJ2-7. The germline CDR1 and CDR2 sequences are LNHNV and YYDKDF (reference sequence). This CDR3 is 15 amino acids long. The CDR3 spells CATSRNGRAYNEQYF. CDR3 nucleotides: TGTGCCACCAGCAGGAACGGTAGGGCCTACAATGAGCAGTACTTC.

This clonotype was recorded a few times. The chain couples TRBV2 to TRBJ2-1; TRBD1 agrees at 7 bases. The CDR3 is 12 amino acids. Looked up from germline, CDR1 is SNHLY and CDR2 is FYNNEI. J lost 10 bases, V lost 6 bases, and 6 bases had no gene match. The DNA for the CDR3 is TGTGCCAGCAGGACAGGGTCATGGGAGCAGTTCTTC. This sequence encodes CASRTGSWEQFF.

The J gene is TRBJ2-1, the V gene TRBV7-6, with TRBD2 identical over 16 bases. This CDR3 spans 16 amino acids. The germline CDR1 and CDR2 sequences are SGHVS and FNYEAQ. J lost 9 bases, V lost 7 bases, and 9 bases had no gene match. CDR3 sequence reads: CASTLGLAGGPSEQFF. The CDR3 DNA reads TGTGCCAGCACCTTGGGACTAGCGGGAGGGCCCAGTGAGCAGTTCTTC.

Turning to this clonotype: A clone one base away is much larger, so this may be a read error. This chain links TRBV29-1 with TRBJ1-2, with D possibly being TRBD1 (5 bases). Deletions cut 8 bases from V and 3 bases from J, with 13 bases between. CDR3 length: 12 residues. CDR1 SQVTM and CDR2 ANQGSEA come from the germline V gene. The CDR3 loop reads CSFADSHYGYTF. In nucleotides, the CDR3 is TGCAGCTTTGCCGACAGCCACTATGGCTACACCTTC.

The chain joins TRBV6-1 to TRBJ2-7; D uncertain. Deletions cut 2 bases from V and 7 bases from J, with 27 bases between. This CDR3 region has 18 residues. Per the germline V gene, CDR1 is MNHNS and CDR2 is SASEGT. CDR3 amino acids: CASSESFRTLPPYNEQYF. CDR3 DNA: TGTGCCAGCAGTGAAAGTTTTCGGACCCTCCCGCCTTACAATGAGCAGTACTTC.

Only one count was recorded for this clonotype. V usage is TRBV5-1 and J usage is TRBJ2-5; D may be TRBD1 (5 bases). The CDR3 length is 15 residues. V dropped 4 bases and J dropped 11 bases, with 24 bases sitting between them. Looked up from germline, CDR1 is SGHRS and CDR2 is YFSETQ. CDR3 DNA sequence: TGCGCCAGCAGCCCCGGGCAGGGCATAGGCGATGAGCAGTACTTC. It specifies CASSPGQGIGDEQYF.

The chain joins TRBV11-2 to TRBJ2-1; TRBD2 matches 12 bases. After removal of 0 bases from V and 8 bases from J, the junction contained 8 bases not matched to a gene. Germline CDR1 is SGHAT and CDR2 is FQNNGV. The length of the CDR3 is 17 residues. CDR3 nucleotide sequence: TGTGCCAGCAGCTTAGATGCCCGGACTAGCGGGGCGCATGAGCAGTTCTTC. It translates to CASSLDARTSGAHEQFF.

V usage is TRBV28 and J usage is TRBJ2-1, with TRBD2 matching 8 bases. Unmatched junction bases numbered 9, after V lost 1 base and J lost 4 bases. Germline lookup yields CDR1 MDHEN and CDR2 SYDVKM. CDR3 length: 17 residues. CDR3 coding DNA: TGTGCCAGCAGTTTATACCGAACTAGCGGAGGTTACAATGAGCAGTTCTTC. This translates into CASSLYRTSGGYNEQFF.

V usage is TRBV12-3 or TRBV12-4 and J usage is TRBJ2-3; 14 bases fit TRBD2. The junction had 7 bases not matched to a gene; V was cut back by 2 bases and J by 9 bases. This CDR3 comprises 16 residues. The CDR3 bases are TGTGCCAGCAGTTTAAGACTAGCGGGAGGGCCGGAGACGCAGTATTTT. This translates into CASSLRLAGGPETQYF.

About this clonotype: The conserved final phenylalanine or tryptophan is absent from the CDR3, which likely points to a read error. V is TRBV10-3 and J is TRBJ2-1; D possibly uses TRBD1 or TRBD2 (5 bases each). The J call may be incorrect, as the DNA end agrees better with TRBJ2-7. The CDR3 is 16 residues long. Germline CDR1 ENHRY, CDR2 SYGVKD. This chain's CDR3 is CAISGSGTSSYNEQYY. In DNA form, the CDR3 reads TGTGCCATCAGTGGATCCGGGACGAGCTCCTACAATGAGCAGTACTAC.

The chain employs TRBV2 and TRBJ2-1, with TRBD2 matching over 11 bases. The length of the CDR3 is 15 residues. Unmatched junction bases numbered 6, after V lost 4 bases and J lost 7 bases. In germline, CDR1 is SNHLY, CDR2 FYNNEI. The CDR3 loop reads CASSVSGGATNEQFF. The CDR3, as DNA: TGTGCCAGCAGTGTTAGCGGGGGGGCCACAAATGAGCAGTTCTTC.

This clonotype was counted a few times. The chain links TRBV6-5 to TRBJ2-7; 11 nucleotides match TRBD1. J was trimmed by 6 bases and V by 2 bases; bases with no gene match: 0. Germline loops: CDR1 MNHEY, CDR2 SVGAGI. This CDR3 has 13 amino acids. The CDR3 DNA follows: TGTGCCAGCAGTTACGGGACAGGGGGCGAGCAGTACTTC. Its translation: CASSYGTGGEQYF.

This clonotype has only a few counts. V is TRBV6-6 and J is TRBJ1-5; D gene unclear. Per germline, CDR1 MNHNY and CDR2 SVGAGI (reference sequence). Trimming left V 8 bases short and J 2 bases short, with 13 bases between. This CDR3 is 14 amino acids long. The CDR3: CASGVANRNQPQHF. The CDR3 DNA follows: TGTGCCAGCGGGGTTGCGAATCGCAATCAGCCCCAGCATTTT.

This clonotype was seen more than once but under ten times. The chain recombines TRBV27 with TRBJ2-7; 14 bases agree with TRBD2. TRBJ2-4 explains the end of the DNA better; the J call may be wrong. The CDR3 loop spans 17 amino acids. Germline V gene data show CDR1 as MNHEY and CDR2 as SMNVEV (reference sequence). The CDR3 DNA reads as TGTGCCAGCAGACTCTCGGGACTAGCGGGGGCTGGAAACATTCAGTACTTC. Residues: CASRLSGLAGAGNIQYF.

The rearrangement joins TRBV24-1 to TRBJ1-4; 7 bases are a match to TRBD1. CDR3 length: 16 amino acids. From germline, CDR1 is KGHDR and CDR2 SFDVKD. Trimming at V came to 5 bases and at J to 7 bases, leaving 12 bases not matched to a gene. The DNA of the CDR3 is TGTGCCACCAGTGTAGGGGGCGGACCTCGTGGTGAAAAACTGTTTTTT. This encodes CATSVGGGPRGEKLFF.

V and J are TRBV11-1 and TRBJ2-1; TRBD2 agrees at 7 bases. The CDR3 spans 15 residues. Germline CDR1 reads SGHAT; CDR2 reads FQDESV (reference sequence). J gave up 5 bases and V 1 base, and 5 bases lay outside the gene matches. CDR3: CASSLVPGRDNEQFF. DNA for the CDR3: TGTGCCAGCAGCTTAGTTCCAGGGAGGGACAATGAGCAGTTCTTC.